The 14 T cell receptor beta chains in this list originate from one sample, sequenced in a study of cytomegalovirus exposure and HLA in healthy donors (dated by TCRdb to about 2017). Preparation of the library involved the immunoSEQ multiplex PCR assay. For the multiplex PCR, a mixture combining 60 forward primers for TCR Vbeta segments and 13 reverse primers for TCR Jbeta segments was used. TCRdb took this table from immuneACCESS and kept in-frame rearrangements with V and J called. Such tables lack part of the clones; where checked against another copy, unresolved V genes explain under half of the gap, and the rest is unexplained. The sample has about 200,000 clones on record, 65% to 85% of them singletons. The top ten clones comprise about 1.8% of the sample. Sequenced: PBMCs. Source of these receptors: a man aged 50-60 years in good health and CMV-seronegative.

V usage is TRBV11-2 and J usage is TRBJ2-7; D gene uncertain. Germline V CDR1 and CDR2: SGHAT, FQNNGV. CDR3 length: 13 residues. V was cut by 4 bases and J by 6 bases, with 13 bases left in between. CDR3 sequence (DNA): TGTGCCAGCAGCTCCGGAGCTTATCGCGAGCAGTACTTC. Its protein product is CASSSGAYREQYF. The full variable domain, in which reference TRBV11-2 and TRBJ2-7 provide the parts outside the CDR3, is EAGVAQSPRYKIIEKRQSVAFWCNPISGHATLYWYQQILGQGPKLLIQFQNNGVVDDSQLPKDRFSAERLKGVDSTLKIQPAKLEDSAVYLCASSSGAYREQYFGPGTRLTVT.

This chain connects TRBV10-3 to TRBJ2-1; 7 nucleotides agree with TRBD1. The germline gives CDR1 ENHRY, CDR2 SYGVKD. V shed 7 bases and J 0 bases; nucleotides not matched to a gene: 9. This CDR3 is 16 amino acids long. This chain's CDR3 is CAIKGSAGGSYNEQFF. CDR3 DNA sequence: TGTGCCATCAAAGGTTCGGCAGGGGGCTCCTACAATGAGCAGTTCTTC.

This clone was seen a handful of times. V gene TRBV9 combines with J gene TRBJ2-5, with a tentative D call TRBD1 (6 bases). This CDR3 has 16 amino acids. CDR1 and CDR2 (germline): SGDLS, YYNGEE. The V gene lost 4 bases and the J gene lost 2 bases, with 18 bases spanning the gap. The CDR3 DNA follows: TGTGCCAGCAGCCCCGGGCAGGGGCGAGGGCAAGAGACCCAGTACTTC. Translating gives CASSPGQGRGQETQYF.

This chain uses TRBV7-3 with TRBJ2-1; 9 nucleotides align to TRBD1. The V and J ends lost 2 bases and 9 bases, in that order; junction bases with no gene match: 8. The CDR3 spans 15 residues. Germline CDR1 is SGHTA and CDR2 is FQGTGA. CDR3 DNA sequence: TGTGCCAGCAGCTTAGAGGGTGGACAGGGGATTGAGCAGTTCTTC. Translated, it gives CASSLEGGQGIEQFF.

This clone was observed a single time. This chain connects TRBV6-6 to TRBJ2-7, with TRBD2 identical over 12 bases. Trimming cost V 0 bases and J 5 bases; bases outside gene matches: 5. Germline V CDR1 and CDR2: MNHNY, SVGAGI (reference sequence). This CDR3 is built from 16 residues. CDR3 amino acids: CASSYSMSSGRDEQYF. The CDR3, as DNA: TGTGCCAGCAGTTACTCGATGTCTAGCGGGAGGGACGAGCAGTACTTC.

This chain links TRBV10-3 with TRBJ2-7; 12 nucleotides line up with TRBD2. With 6 bases clipped from V and 3 bases from J, the junction kept 0 bases outside the gene matches. Germline CDR1 is ENHRY and CDR2 is SYGVKD. The CDR3 contains 13 residues. The CDR3 is CAIRGLAGYEQYF. CDR3 in DNA: TGTGCCATCAGGGGACTAGCGGGCTACGAGCAGTACTTC.

This clone was counted only a few times. This chain links TRBV11-2 with TRBJ1-2; no clear D gene. There are 16 residues in the CDR3. V was cut by 1 base and J by 1 base, with 13 bases left in between. Germline CDR1 SGHAT, CDR2 FQNNGV. CDR3 amino acids: CASSLGVRGFNYGYTF. As DNA, the CDR3 is TGTGCCAGCAGCTTAGGGGTTCGGGGATTTAACTATGGCTACACCTTC. The entire variable domain, with the rest obtained from reference TRBV11-2 and TRBJ1-2, is as follows: EAGVAQSPRYKIIEKRQSVAFWCNPISGHATLYWYQQILGQGPKLLIQFQNNGVVDDSQLPKDRFSAERLKGVDSTLKIQPAKLEDSAVYLCASSLGVRGFNYGYTFGSGTRLTVV.

This chain connects TRBV15 to TRBJ2-1; 10 bases match TRBD2. This CDR3 spans 14 amino acids. J lost 10 bases, V lost 1 base, and 4 bases had no gene match. In germline, CDR1 is LNHNV, CDR2 YYDKDF (reference sequence). The CDR3, as DNA: TGTGCCACCAGCAGAGGAAGCGGGAGGGAGGAGCAGTTCTTC. It translates to CATSRGSGREEQFF.

The rearrangement uses TRBV25-1 and TRBJ2-1; D perhaps matches TRBD2 (6 bases). Germline CDR1 is MGHDK and CDR2 is SYGVNS. V was trimmed by 5 bases and J by 0 bases, leaving 14 bases between them. This CDR3 has 16 amino acids. This CDR3 reads CASSSHSGSSYNEQFF. The CDR3 DNA reads TGTGCCAGCAGTTCACATAGCGGAAGCTCCTACAATGAGCAGTTCTTC.

The CDR3 sequence: CASSSTSGQYNEQFF. In DNA, the CDR3 is TGTGCCAGCAGCTCTACTAGCGGGCAATACAATGAGCAGTTCTTC. V gene TRBV7-3 combines with J gene TRBJ2-1, with 9 bases fitting TRBD2. The CDR3 is made up of 15 amino acids. Per the germline V gene, CDR1 is SGHTA and CDR2 is FQGTGA. Unmatched junction bases numbered 5, after V lost 4 bases and J lost 4 bases.

J is TRBJ2-1 and V is TRBV27; 7 positions agree with TRBD2. Trimming removed 7 bases from V and 0 bases from J; junction bases left unmatched: 6. The CDR3 contains 15 residues. Germline V gene data show CDR1 as MNHEY and CDR2 as SMNVEV (reference sequence). The CDR3 spells CASTWIAGSYNEQFF. The CDR3 nucleotides are TGTGCCAGCACCTGGATAGCGGGCTCCTACAATGAGCAGTTCTTC.

This chain connects TRBV4-1 to TRBJ2-5; maybe TRBD2 (6 bases). CDR3 length: 16 residues. V dropped 4 bases and J dropped 1 base, with 16 bases sitting between them. CDR1 is MGHRA, CDR2 YSYEKL, per germline. In DNA form, the CDR3 reads TGCGCCAGCAGCCCGCGGGTAGGGACTGTCCAAGAGACCCAGTACTTC. Amino acids: CASSPRVGTVQETQYF.

The rearrangement joins TRBV7-3 to TRBJ2-3, with TRBD1 matching 7 bases. The CDR3 totals 18 residues. After removal of 5 bases from V and 2 bases from J, the junction contained 16 bases not matched to a gene. Germline-derived CDR1 and CDR2 are SGHTA and FQGTGA. This chain's CDR3 is CASSPQGDSYGVTDTQYF. The CDR3, as DNA: TGTGCCAGCAGCCCCCAGGGGGACAGCTATGGTGTCACAGATACGCAGTATTTT.

The gene calls are TRBV28 and TRBJ2-5, with 9 bases that match TRBD1. Germline V gene sequence: CDR1 MDHEN, CDR2 SYDVKM. The CDR3 sequence is 16 residues long. The junction had 9 bases not matched to a gene; V was cut back by 6 bases and J by 1 base. The CDR3, as DNA: TGTGCCAGCAGCAGACGGGGACAGGGTACCCAAGAGACCCAGTACTTC. This sequence encodes CASSRRGQGTQETQYF.